This entry lists 8 T cell receptor beta chains sequenced from one sample in a study of shared clonotypes between healthy human individuals. CD45RO-negative, CCR7-selected cells formed the naive CD8 fraction, which excluded terminally differentiated effector memory CD45RA+ cells. The table came from immunoSEQ multiplex PCR; TCRdb's copy has only in-frame clones and leaves some out. Of 2 million to 2.5 million clones detected, approximately 94% appear once; the ten largest clones hold roughly 1.7%. Specimen: naive CD8+ T cells from PBMCs. The receptor source for this set is a man aged 18 to 29 in good health. Some clones in this sample may be carry-over from other donors' samples.

The chain employs TRBV9 and TRBJ2-6, with 8 bases matching TRBD2. Germline V lookup: CDR1 SGDLS, CDR2 YYNGEE. Unmatched junction bases numbered 8, after V lost 2 bases and J lost 1 base. The CDR3 contains 18 residues. The CDR3: CASSVGTSGYSGANVLTF. The DNA of the CDR3 is TGTGCCAGCAGCGTGGGAACTAGCGGTTATTCTGGGGCCAACGTCCTGACTTTC.

Notes on this clone: Other DNA sequences in the sample encode the same CDR3. The chain is built from TRBV28 and TRBJ1-1, with D unclear. The CDR3 contains 15 residues. The germline V gene encodes CDR1 MDHEN and CDR2 SYDVKM. V dropped 2 bases and J dropped 0 bases, with 10 bases sitting between them. This CDR3 reads CASSLIGELNTEAFF. CDR3 bases: TGTGCCAGCAGTTTAATTGGGGAATTGAACACTGAAGCTTTCTTT.

The genes are TRBV4-1 and TRBJ2-7, with a possible D match to TRBD1 (6 bases). CDR3 size: 16 residues. V lost 4 bases and J lost 0, with 16 bases in between. CDR1 is MGHRA, CDR2 YSYEKL, per germline. CDR3 sequence (DNA): TGCGCCAGCAGCCGGGAATGGGGACACTTCTCCTACGAGCAGTACTTC. It is translated as CASSREWGHFSYEQYF.

This chain connects TRBV27 to TRBJ2-3, with unresolved D. Per the germline V gene, CDR1 is MNHEY and CDR2 is SMNVEV (reference sequence). The V gene lost 3 bases and the J gene lost 1 base, with 2 bases spanning the gap. The CDR3 loop spans 12 amino acids. The CDR3 DNA sequence: TGTGCCAGCAGTTTCCGCACAGATACGCAGTATTTT. Translated, it gives CASSFRTDTQYF.

The genes are TRBV15 and TRBJ2-3; 8 bases are a match to TRBD2. Germline trimming cut 4 bases from V and 2 bases from J; bases unmatched to any gene: 14. The V gene's germline CDR1 is LNHNV and CDR2 YYDKDF (reference sequence). CDR3 size: 18 residues. The CDR3 protein is CATSTRGPTLADTDTQYF. The CDR3 DNA sequence: TGTGCCACCAGCACCAGGGGCCCAACACTAGCGGACACAGATACGCAGTATTTT.

This clone was seen only once. The chain has TRBV6-1 and TRBJ2-5, with TRBD2 matching 8 bases. Germline CDR1 reads MNHNS; CDR2 reads SASEGT. The junction had 7 bases not matched to a gene; V was cut back by 1 base and J by 3 bases. The CDR3 loop spans 16 amino acids. The CDR3 is CASSEVASGLKETQYF. The CDR3 coding sequence is TGTGCCAGCAGTGAAGTGGCTAGCGGGCTAAAAGAGACCCAGTACTTC.

The chain links TRBV5-1 to TRBJ2-1, with TRBD1 matching 8 bases. The V and J ends lost 6 bases and 9 bases, in that order; junction bases with no gene match: 11. The CDR3 contains 14 residues. Germline CDR1 reads SGHRS; CDR2 reads YFSETQ. This chain's CDR3 is CASTSDRELSEQFF. The DNA of the CDR3 is TGCGCCAGCACCTCGGACAGGGAGCTGAGTGAGCAGTTCTTC.

This chain connects TRBV5-6 to TRBJ2-7; D tentatively reads TRBD1 or TRBD2 (6 bases each). The V end lost 4 bases, the J end lost 4 bases, and 21 bases lay between the germline ends. The V gene's germline CDR1 is SGHDT and CDR2 YYEEEE. The CDR3 has 16 residues. In DNA, the CDR3 is TGTGCCAGCAGCCTATGGAGGCCGGGGGCGAGGTACGAGCAGTACTTC. Translated, it gives CASSLWRPGARYEQYF.